The subject of this entry is one TCR beta chain. Its cognate antigen is unknown. One entry per CDR3 protein results from TCRdb running MiXCR on the reads. In the table there are 150,000 to 200,000 distinct CDR3 sequences, around 15% of which are singletons. The CDR3 runs 13 residues. The V and J ends lost 1 base and 5 bases respectively, with 8 bases between them. In germline, CDR1 is SGHTA, CDR2 FQGNSA. These data belong to a study of T cell repertoires in cytomegalovirus infection. Overall study context: Public TCR beta signatures provided an indication of both CMV infection and a matching HLA type.

Study-wide results and caveats: In two of eight donors, the top clonotype was HLA-C-restricted CMV-specific. Using cumulative public TCR beta family frequency, the authors identified those who carried CMV together with the relevant HLA.

The J gene is TRBJ1-2, the V gene TRBV7-2; the D is unclear. This receptor was obtained from a human donor in good health (CMV status not recorded). Some clones in this sample may be carry-over from other donors' samples. The sequenced material came from PBMCs. In DNA form, the CDR3 reads TGTGCCAGCAGCTTAGGGCGGCGATATGGCTACACCTTC. Translation: CASSLGRRYGYTF. Drawing the rest from reference TRBV7-2 and TRBJ1-2, the complete variable domain is GAGVSQSPSNKVTEKGKDVELRCDPISGHTALYWYRQSLGQGLEFLIYFQGNSAPDKSGLPSDRFSAERTGGSVSTLTIQRTQQEDSAVYLCASSLGRRYGYTFGSGTRLTVV.